Presented here are 13 T cell receptor beta chains from one specimen sequenced in a study of blood T cell repertoires in COVID-19. Only in-frame clones appear in the TCRdb table, and some are missing; sequencing was by immunoSEQ multiplex PCR. The data contain roughly 49,000 clones, about 92% of them singletons. Sample: peripheral blood. The receptors were sampled from a man aged 55 to 70 with COVID-19, enrolled during active disease.

The genes are TRBV27 and TRBJ2-7; the D gene is possibly TRBD1 (6 bases). Trimming removed 3 bases from V and 3 bases from J, with 12 bases in between. Germline assignment: CDR1 MNHEY and CDR2 SMNVEV (reference sequence). CDR3 length equals 14 residues. CDR3 bases: TGTGCCAGCAGTTTGAAACAGGGAATCTACGAGCAGTACTTC. As protein: CASSLKQGIYEQYF.

V and J are TRBV30 and TRBJ1-1, with D maybe TRBD1 (5 bases). Between the trimmed V and J ends, which lost 0 bases and 4 bases, there was a span of 12 bases. This CDR3 spans 14 amino acids. Germline V CDR1 and CDR2: GTSNPN, SVGIG (reference sequence). The CDR3 protein is CAWSVQGGVTEAFF. DNA for the CDR3: TGTGCCTGGAGTGTCCAGGGAGGGGTCACTGAAGCTTTCTTT. Filled out from reference TRBV30 and TRBJ1-1, the complete variable domain reads SQTIHQWPATLVQPVGSPLSLECTVEGTSNPNLYWYRQAAGRGLQLLFYSVGIGQISSEVPQNLSASRPQDRQFILSSKKLLLSDSGFYLCAWSVQGGVTEAFFGQGTRLTVV.

The chain couples TRBV3-1 (or the pseudogene TRBV3-2) to TRBJ2-7, with 7 positions matching TRBD2. V lost 8 bases and J lost 3; bases outside the gene matches: 13. Germline CDR1 is LGHDT and CDR2 is YNNKEL (reference sequence). The CDR3 totals 15 residues. CDR3 in amino acids: CASGGLGGNRYEQYF. Written as DNA, the CDR3 is TGTGCCAGCGGAGGTCTGGGGGGGAACCGCTACGAGCAGTACTTC.

The chain uses TRBV5-1 and TRBJ1-2; 7 bases are shared with TRBD1. There are 13 residues in the CDR3. Germline CDR1 and CDR2: SGHRS and YFSETQ. With V trimmed by 4 bases and J by 8 bases, 8 bases remained unmatched. The CDR3 region has the DNA TGCGCCAGCAGCACCGGGACAGCGAGCGGCTACACCTTC. Encoded protein: CASSTGTASGYTF.

This clone was seen a handful of times. The chain is built from TRBV18 and TRBJ1-5; D not certain. CDR1 and CDR2 from the germline V gene are KGHSH and LQKENI. V dropped 2 bases and J dropped 0 bases, with 14 bases sitting between them. CDR3 length: 17 amino acids. The CDR3 spells CASSPSAPGISNQPQHF. The CDR3 DNA reads as TGTGCCAGCTCACCAAGTGCACCCGGGATTAGCAATCAGCCCCAGCATTTT.

This clone was detected once. The gene calls are TRBV10-3 and TRBJ1-1; the D is unclear. V was clipped by 0 bases and J by 1 base, with 9 bases between them. The length of the CDR3 is 15 residues. CDR1 is ENHRY and CDR2 is SYGVKD in the germline V gene. The CDR3 loop is CAISESIEGNTEAFF. CDR3 DNA: TGTGCCATCAGTGAGTCGATAGAGGGGAACACTGAAGCTTTCTTT.

J is TRBJ2-2 and V is TRBV4-3, with D perhaps TRBD1 (6 bases). Germline loops: CDR1 LGHNA, CDR2 YSLEER. Trimming removed 0 bases at V and 4 bases at J, with 12 bases between. The CDR3 sequence is 16 residues long. The CDR3 sequence: CASSQDRQASTGELFF. The CDR3 nucleotides are TGCGCCAGCAGCCAAGATAGACAGGCGAGCACCGGGGAGCTGTTTTTT.

For the CDR3, the DNA is TGTGCCACCAGCAACTCAGGGAATAGCAATCAGCCCCAGCATTTT. This encodes CATSNSGNSNQPQHF. The V gene is TRBV15, the J gene TRBJ1-5, with D perhaps matching TRBD1 (5 bases). CDR1 and CDR2 (germline): LNHNV, YYDKDF (reference sequence). This CDR3 is 15 amino acids long. The V end was cut by 4 bases, the J end by 0 bases, with 10 bases between.

The chain has TRBV19 and TRBJ2-1, with a weak D call TRBD1 (5 bases). The germline CDR1 and CDR2 sequences are LNHDA and SQIVND (reference sequence). The CDR3 consists of 18 residues. Trimming removed 0 bases from V and 1 base from J, with 16 bases in between. The CDR3, as DNA: TGTGCCAGTAGTATAGATCCGGCAGGGCTCGGATCCTACAATGAGCAGTTCTTC. The encoded protein is CASSIDPAGLGSYNEQFF.

The rearrangement links TRBV5-1 to TRBJ2-3; 9 nucleotides line up with TRBD1. Germline V gives CDR1 SGHRS, CDR2 YFSETQ. The CDR3 is made up of 15 amino acids. V gave up 0 bases and J gave up 3 bases; unmatched junction bases: 2. CDR3 nucleotides: TGCGCCAGCAGCTTGGTGGGGACAGGGACAGATACGCAGTATTTT. Amino acids: CASSLVGTGTDTQYF.

The chain carries TRBV29-1 and TRBJ1-2; 11 bases are shared with TRBD1. Germline CDR1 and CDR2: SQVTM and ANQGSEA. CDR3 size: 14 residues. Trimming took 5 bases from V and 8 from J; bases not matched to a gene: 10. The CDR3 loop reads CSVLRTGGAEGYTF. As DNA, the CDR3 is TGCAGCGTTCTTAGGACAGGGGGCGCTGAGGGCTACACCTTC.

The chain joins TRBV5-4 to TRBJ2-5; 9 bases agree with TRBD2. The junction had 10 bases not matched to a gene; V was cut back by 2 bases and J by 5 bases. In germline, CDR1 is SGHNT, CDR2 YYREEE (reference sequence). This CDR3 spans 16 amino acids. This chain's CDR3 is CASSFSSGVGWETQYF. CDR3 nucleotides: TGTGCCAGCAGCTTCTCTAGCGGGGTGGGTTGGGAGACCCAGTACTTC. Full variable domain (rest looked up from reference TRBV5-4 and TRBJ2-5): ETGVTQSPTHLIKTRGQQVTLRCSSQSGHNTVSWYQQALGQGPQFIFQYYREEENGRGNFPPRFSGLQFPNYSSELNVNALELDDSALYLCASSFSSGVGWETQYFGPGTRLLVL.

V is TRBV2 and J is TRBJ2-7; 8 nucleotides line up with TRBD2. V was pared by 7 bases and J by 4 bases, with 15 bases of the junction left unmatched. The CDR3 covers 16 residues. CDR1 is SNHLY, CDR2 FYNNEI, per germline. The CDR3, as DNA: TGTGCCAGCAACGAAGGGAGCGGGAGAACGCCTTACGAGCAGTACTTC. Translating it yields CASNEGSGRTPYEQYF. Filled out from reference TRBV2 and TRBJ2-7, the complete variable domain reads EPEVTQTPSHQVTQMGQEVILRCVPISNHLYFYWYRQILGQKVEFLVSFYNNEISEKSEIFDDQFSVERPDGSNFTLKIRSTKLEDSAMYFCASNEGSGRTPYEQYFGPGTRLTVT.